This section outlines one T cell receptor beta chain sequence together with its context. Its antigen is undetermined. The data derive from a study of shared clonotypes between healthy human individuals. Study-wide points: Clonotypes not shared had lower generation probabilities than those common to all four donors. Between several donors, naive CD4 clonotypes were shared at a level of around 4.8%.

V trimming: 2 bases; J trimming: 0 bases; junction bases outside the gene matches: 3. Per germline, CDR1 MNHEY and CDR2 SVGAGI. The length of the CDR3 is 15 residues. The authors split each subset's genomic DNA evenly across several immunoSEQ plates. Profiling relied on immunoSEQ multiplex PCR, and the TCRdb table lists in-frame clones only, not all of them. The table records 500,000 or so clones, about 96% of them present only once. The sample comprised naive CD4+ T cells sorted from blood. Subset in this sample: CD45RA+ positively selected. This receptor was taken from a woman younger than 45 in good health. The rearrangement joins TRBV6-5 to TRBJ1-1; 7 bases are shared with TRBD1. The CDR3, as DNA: TGTGCCAGCAGTTACGAGGGGACAGTGAACACTGAAGCTTTCTTT. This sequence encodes CASSYEGTVNTEAFF.